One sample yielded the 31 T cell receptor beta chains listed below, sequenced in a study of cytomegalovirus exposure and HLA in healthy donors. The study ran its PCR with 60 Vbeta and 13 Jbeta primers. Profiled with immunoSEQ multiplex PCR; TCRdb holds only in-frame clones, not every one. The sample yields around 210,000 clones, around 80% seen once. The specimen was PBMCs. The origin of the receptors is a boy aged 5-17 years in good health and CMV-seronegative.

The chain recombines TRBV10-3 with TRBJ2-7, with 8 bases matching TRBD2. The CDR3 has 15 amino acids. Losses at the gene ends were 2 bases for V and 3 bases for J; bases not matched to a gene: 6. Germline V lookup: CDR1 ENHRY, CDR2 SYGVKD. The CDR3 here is CAISEGFTSGYEQYF. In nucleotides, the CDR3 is TGTGCCATCAGTGAGGGTTTTACTAGCGGCTACGAGCAGTACTTC.

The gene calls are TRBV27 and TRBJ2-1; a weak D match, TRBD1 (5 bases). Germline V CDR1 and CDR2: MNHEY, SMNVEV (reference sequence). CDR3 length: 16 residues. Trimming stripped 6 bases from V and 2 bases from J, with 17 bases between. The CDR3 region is CASRIAGLETYNEQFF. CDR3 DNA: TGTGCCAGCAGGATTGCAGGGCTAGAAACCTACAATGAGCAGTTCTTC.

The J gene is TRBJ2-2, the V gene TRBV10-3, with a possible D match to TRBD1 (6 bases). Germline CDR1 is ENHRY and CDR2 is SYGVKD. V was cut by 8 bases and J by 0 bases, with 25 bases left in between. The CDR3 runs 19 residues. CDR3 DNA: TGTGCCATCCCCGCGAGCAGGAATGGACAGCGCGCGAACACCGGGGAGCTGTTTTTT. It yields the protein CAIPASRNGQRANTGELFF.

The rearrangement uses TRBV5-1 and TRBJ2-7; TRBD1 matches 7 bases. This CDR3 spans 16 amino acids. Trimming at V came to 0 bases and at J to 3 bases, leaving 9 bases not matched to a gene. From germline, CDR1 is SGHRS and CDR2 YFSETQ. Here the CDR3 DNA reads TGCGCCAGCAGCTTGGGAACGGGACAGCTACTCTACGAGCAGTACTTC. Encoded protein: CASSLGTGQLLYEQYF.

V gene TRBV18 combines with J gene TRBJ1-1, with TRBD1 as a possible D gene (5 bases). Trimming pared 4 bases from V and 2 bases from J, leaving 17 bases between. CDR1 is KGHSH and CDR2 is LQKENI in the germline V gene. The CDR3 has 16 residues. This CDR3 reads CASSRHLGGDNTEAFF. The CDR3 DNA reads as TGTGCCAGCTCACGCCATTTGGGAGGGGATAACACTGAAGCTTTCTTT.

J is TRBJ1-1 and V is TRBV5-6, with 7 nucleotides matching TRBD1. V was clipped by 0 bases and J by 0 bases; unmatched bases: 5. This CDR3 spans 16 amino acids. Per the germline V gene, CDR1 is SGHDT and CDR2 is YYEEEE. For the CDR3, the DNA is TGTGCCAGCAGCTTGGAGACAGGGCGGATGAACACTGAAGCTTTCTTT. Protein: CASSLETGRMNTEAFF.

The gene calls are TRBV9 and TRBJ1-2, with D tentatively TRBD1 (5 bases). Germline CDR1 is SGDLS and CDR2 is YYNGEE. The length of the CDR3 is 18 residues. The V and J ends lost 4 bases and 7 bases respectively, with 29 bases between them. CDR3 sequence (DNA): TGTGCCAGCAGCACCTTCTCCCTAGCTCGGGGGTCGGGGTGTGGCTACACCTTC. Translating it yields CASSTFSLARGSGCGYTF.

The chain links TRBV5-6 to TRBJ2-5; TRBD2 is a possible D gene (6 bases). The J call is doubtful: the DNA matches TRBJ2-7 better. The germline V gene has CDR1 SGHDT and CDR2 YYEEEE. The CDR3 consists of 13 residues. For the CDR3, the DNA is TGTGCCAGCAGCTTGTTGGGGACTTACGAGCAGTACTTC. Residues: CASSLLGTYEQYF.

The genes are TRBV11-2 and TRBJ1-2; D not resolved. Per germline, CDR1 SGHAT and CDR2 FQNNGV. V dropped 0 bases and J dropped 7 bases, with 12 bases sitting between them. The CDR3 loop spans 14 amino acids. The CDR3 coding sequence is TGTGCCAGCAGCTTAGAAGGGAGGATGGGTGGCTACACCTTC. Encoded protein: CASSLEGRMGGYTF.

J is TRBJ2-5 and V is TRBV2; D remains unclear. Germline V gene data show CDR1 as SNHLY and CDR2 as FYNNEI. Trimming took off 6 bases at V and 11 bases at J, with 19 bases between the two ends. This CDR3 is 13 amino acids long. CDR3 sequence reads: CASSLQPVGVQYF. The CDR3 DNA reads TGTGCCAGCAGCCTACAGCCGGTAGGTGTGCAGTACTTC.

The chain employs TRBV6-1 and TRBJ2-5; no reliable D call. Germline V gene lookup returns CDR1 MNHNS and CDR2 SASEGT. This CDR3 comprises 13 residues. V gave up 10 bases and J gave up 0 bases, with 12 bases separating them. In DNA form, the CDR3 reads TGTGCCATCCTACCCCCGAACCAAGAGACCCAGTACTTC. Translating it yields CAILPPNQETQYF.

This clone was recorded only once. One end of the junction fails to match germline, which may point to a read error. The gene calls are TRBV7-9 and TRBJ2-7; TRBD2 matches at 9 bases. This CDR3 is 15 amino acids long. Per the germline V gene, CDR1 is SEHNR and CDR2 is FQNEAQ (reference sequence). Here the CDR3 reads CSSSSFGGRAYEQYF. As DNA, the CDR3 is TGTTCCAGCAGCTCGTTCGGCGGGAGGGCCTACGAGCAGTACTTC.

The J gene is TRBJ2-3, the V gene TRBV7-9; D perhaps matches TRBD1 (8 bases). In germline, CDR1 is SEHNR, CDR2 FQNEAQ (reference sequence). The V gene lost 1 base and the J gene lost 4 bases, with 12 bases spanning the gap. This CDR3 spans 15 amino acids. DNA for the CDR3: TGTGCCAGCAGCTTAGGACAGGGGAGGGCAGATACGCAGTATTTT. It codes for CASSLGQGRADTQYF. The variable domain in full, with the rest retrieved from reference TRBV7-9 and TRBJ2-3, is DTGVSQNPRHKITKRGQNVTFRCDPISEHNRLYWYRQTLGQGPEFLTYFQNEAQLEKSRLLSDRFSAERPKGSFSTLEIQRTEQGDSAMYLCASSLGQGRADTQYFGPGTRLTVL.

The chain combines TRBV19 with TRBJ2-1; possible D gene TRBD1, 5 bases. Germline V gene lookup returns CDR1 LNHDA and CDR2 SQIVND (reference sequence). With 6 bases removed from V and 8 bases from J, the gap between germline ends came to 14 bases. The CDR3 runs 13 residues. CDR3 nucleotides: TGTGCCAGTAGGGGCAGGGATGCCCATGAGCAGTTCTTC. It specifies CASRGRDAHEQFF.

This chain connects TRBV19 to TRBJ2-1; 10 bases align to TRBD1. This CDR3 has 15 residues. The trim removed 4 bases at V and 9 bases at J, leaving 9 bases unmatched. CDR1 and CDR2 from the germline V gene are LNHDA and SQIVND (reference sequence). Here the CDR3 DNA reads TGTGCCAGTAGTACTCCCGACAGGGGGCTAGGTGAGCAGTTCTTC. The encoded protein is CASSTPDRGLGEQFF.

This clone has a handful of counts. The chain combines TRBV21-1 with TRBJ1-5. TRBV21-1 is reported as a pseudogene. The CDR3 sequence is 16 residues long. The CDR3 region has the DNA TGTGCCAGCAGCAAAGCGTTTGCCCGGGGAGATCAGCCCCAGCATTTT. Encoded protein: CASSKAFARGDQPQHF.

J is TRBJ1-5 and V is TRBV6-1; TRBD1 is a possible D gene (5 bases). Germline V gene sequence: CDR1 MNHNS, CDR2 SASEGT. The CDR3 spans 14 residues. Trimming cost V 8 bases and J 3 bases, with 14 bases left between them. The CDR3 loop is CASGRVSANQPQHF. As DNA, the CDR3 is TGTGCCAGCGGCAGGGTCTCCGCCAATCAGCCCCAGCATTTT.

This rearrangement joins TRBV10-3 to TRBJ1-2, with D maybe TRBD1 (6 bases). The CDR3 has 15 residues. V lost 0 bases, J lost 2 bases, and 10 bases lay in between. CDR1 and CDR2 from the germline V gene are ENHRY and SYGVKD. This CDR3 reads CAISESIGGNYGYTF. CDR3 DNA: TGTGCCATCAGTGAGTCGATAGGGGGAAACTATGGCTACACCTTC.

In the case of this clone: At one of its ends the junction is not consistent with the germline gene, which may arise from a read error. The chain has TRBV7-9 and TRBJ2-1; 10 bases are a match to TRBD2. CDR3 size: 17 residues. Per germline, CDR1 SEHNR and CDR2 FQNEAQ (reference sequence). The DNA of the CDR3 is TGTTCCAGCAGCTTTACACTAAGGACTAGCGGAAACAATGAGCAGTTCTTC. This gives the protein CSSSFTLRTSGNNEQFF.

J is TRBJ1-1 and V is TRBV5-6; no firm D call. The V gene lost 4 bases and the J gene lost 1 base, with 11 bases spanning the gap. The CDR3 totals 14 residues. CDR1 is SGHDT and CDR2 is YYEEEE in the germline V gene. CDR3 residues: CASSTAGANTEAFF. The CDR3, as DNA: TGTGCCAGCAGCACCGCAGGTGCGAACACTGAAGCTTTCTTT.

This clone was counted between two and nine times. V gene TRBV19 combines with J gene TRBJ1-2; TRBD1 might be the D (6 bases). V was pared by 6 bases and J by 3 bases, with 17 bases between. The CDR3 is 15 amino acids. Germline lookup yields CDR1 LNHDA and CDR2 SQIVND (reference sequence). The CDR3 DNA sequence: TGTGCCAGTAGGACTACGTGGGACATAGACTATGGCTACACCTTC. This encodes CASRTTWDIDYGYTF. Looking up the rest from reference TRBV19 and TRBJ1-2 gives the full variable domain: DGGITQSPKYLFRKEGQNVTLSCEQNLNHDAMYWYRQDPGQGLRLIYYSQIVNDFQKGDIAEGYSVSREKKESFPLTVTSAQKNPTAFYLCASRTTWDIDYGYTFGSGTRLTVV.

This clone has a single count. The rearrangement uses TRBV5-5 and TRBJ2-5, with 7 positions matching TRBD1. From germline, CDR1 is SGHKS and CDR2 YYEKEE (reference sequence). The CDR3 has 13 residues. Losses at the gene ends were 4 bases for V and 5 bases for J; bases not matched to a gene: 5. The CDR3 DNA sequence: TGTGCCAGCAGCCCCGACAGGGTGGAGACCCAGTACTTC. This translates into CASSPDRVETQYF.

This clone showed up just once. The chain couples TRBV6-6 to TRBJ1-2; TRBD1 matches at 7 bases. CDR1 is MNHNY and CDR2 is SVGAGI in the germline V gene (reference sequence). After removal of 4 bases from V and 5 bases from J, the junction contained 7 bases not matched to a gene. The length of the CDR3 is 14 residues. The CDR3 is CASSSPGQQYGYTF. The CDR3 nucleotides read TGTGCCAGCAGTTCCCCGGGACAGCAATATGGCTACACCTTC.

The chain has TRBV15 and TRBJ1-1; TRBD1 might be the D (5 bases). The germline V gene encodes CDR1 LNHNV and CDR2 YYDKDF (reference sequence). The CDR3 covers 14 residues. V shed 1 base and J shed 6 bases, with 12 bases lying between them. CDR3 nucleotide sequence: TGTGCCACCAGCAGAGTTAGGGGTGTCGCTGAAGCTTTCTTT. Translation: CATSRVRGVAEAFF.

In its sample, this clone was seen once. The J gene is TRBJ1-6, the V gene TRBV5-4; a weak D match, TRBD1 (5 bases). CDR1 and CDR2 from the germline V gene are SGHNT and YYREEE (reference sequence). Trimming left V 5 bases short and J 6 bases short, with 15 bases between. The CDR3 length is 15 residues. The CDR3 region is CASRQDLGPNSPLHF. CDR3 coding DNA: TGTGCCAGCAGACAGGACCTGGGTCCTAATTCACCCCTCCACTTT.

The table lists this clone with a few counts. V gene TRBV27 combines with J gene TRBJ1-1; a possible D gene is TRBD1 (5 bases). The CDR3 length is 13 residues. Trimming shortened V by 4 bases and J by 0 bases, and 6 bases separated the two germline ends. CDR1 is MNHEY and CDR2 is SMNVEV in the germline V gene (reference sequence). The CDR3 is CASSWGVNTEAFF. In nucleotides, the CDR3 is TGTGCCAGCAGTTGGGGGGTGAACACTGAAGCTTTCTTT.

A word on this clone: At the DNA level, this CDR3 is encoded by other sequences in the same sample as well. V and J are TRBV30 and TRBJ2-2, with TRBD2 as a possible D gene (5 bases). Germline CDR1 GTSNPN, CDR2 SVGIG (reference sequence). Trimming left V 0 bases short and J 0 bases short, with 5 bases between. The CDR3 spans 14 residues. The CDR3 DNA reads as TGTGCCTGGAGTGTACTAGCGAACACCGGGGAGCTGTTTTTT. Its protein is CAWSVLANTGELFF.

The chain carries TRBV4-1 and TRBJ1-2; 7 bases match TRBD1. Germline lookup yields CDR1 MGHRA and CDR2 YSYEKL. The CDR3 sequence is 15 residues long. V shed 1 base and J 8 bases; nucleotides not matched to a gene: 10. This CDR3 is CASSQGRGGERGYTF. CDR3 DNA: TGCGCCAGCAGCCAAGGCCGAGGGGGCGAAAGAGGCTACACCTTC.

Here the CDR3 reads CASSLGDTGVHYEQYF. DNA of the CDR3: TGCGCCAGCAGCTTGGGGGACACAGGGGTTCACTACGAGCAGTACTTC. The rearrangement joins TRBV5-1 to TRBJ2-7; 7 nucleotides match TRBD1. The germline gives CDR1 SGHRS, CDR2 YFSETQ. V lost 0 bases to trimming and J lost 3 bases; unmatched junction nucleotides: 9. The CDR3 has 16 residues.

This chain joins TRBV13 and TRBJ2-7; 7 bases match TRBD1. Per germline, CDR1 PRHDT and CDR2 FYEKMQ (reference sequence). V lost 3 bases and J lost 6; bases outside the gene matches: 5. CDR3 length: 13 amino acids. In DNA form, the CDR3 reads TGTGCCAGCAGCTTCCGGGACAGACCCGAGCAGTACTTC. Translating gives CASSFRDRPEQYF. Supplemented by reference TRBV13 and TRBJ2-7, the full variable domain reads AAGVIQSPRHLIKEKRETATLKCYPIPRHDTVYWYQQGPGQDPQFLISFYEKMQSDKGSIPDRFSAQQFSDYHSELNMSSLELGDSALYFCASSFRDRPEQYFGPGTRLTVT.

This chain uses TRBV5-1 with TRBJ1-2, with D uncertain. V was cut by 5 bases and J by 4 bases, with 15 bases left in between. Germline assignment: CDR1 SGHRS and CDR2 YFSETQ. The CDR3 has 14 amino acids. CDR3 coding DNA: TGCGCCAGCAGTCCCTCGGAGGGTTCCTATGGCTACACCTTC. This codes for CASSPSEGSYGYTF.